These 20 T cell receptor beta chains originate from one sample sequenced in a study of siplizumab effects on memory and regulatory T cells. Profiled with immunoSEQ multiplex PCR; TCRdb holds only in-frame clones, not every one. The sample consists of 37,000 or so clones, around 90% of them appearing once. The sample consisted of naive CD4+ T cells sorted from blood. The receptors originated from a human donor in good health.

The rearrangement uses TRBV5-8 and TRBJ2-1; no reliable D call. V lost 4 bases to trimming and J lost 1 base, with 15 bases between them. The CDR3 is made up of 16 amino acids. From germline, CDR1 is SGHTS and CDR2 YDEGEE. As DNA, the CDR3 is TGTGCCAGCAGCCTTAAGACTGTAATGTCCTACAATGAGCAGTTCTTC. Its protein product is CASSLKTVMSYNEQFF. Full variable domain (missing parts from reference TRBV5-8 and TRBJ2-1): EAGVTQSPTHLIKTRGQQATLRCSPISGHTSVYWYQQALGLGLQFLLWYDEGEERNRGNFPPRFSGRQFPNYSSELNVNALELEDSALYLCASSLKTVMSYNEQFFGPGTRLTVL.

This chain joins TRBV5-1 and TRBJ1-3; D unclear. CDR3 size: 14 residues. The V end lost 8 bases, the J end lost 0 bases, and 12 bases lay between the germline ends. From germline, CDR1 is SGHRS and CDR2 YFSETQ. The CDR3 spells CASGTESSGNTIYF. CDR3 DNA sequence: TGCGCCAGTGGTACAGAGAGCTCTGGAAACACCATATATTTT.

The chain couples TRBV11-2 to TRBJ1-2; D gene unclear. This CDR3 has 14 residues. The V gene's germline CDR1 is SGHAT and CDR2 FQNNGV. Trimming pared 1 base from V and 4 bases from J, leaving 10 bases between. CDR3 in amino acids: CASSLGRGGYGYTF. In DNA form, the CDR3 reads TGTGCCAGCAGCTTAGGCCGGGGTGGCTATGGCTACACCTTC.

This clone has a single count. V gene TRBV6-5 combines with J gene TRBJ1-5; D gene uncertain. The CDR3 extends over 15 amino acids. Germline CDR1 reads MNHEY; CDR2 reads SVGAGI. V was trimmed by 2 bases and J by 6 bases, leaving 14 bases between them. CDR3 nucleotides: TGTGCCAGCAGTTACAACCCCCCGGCGGGTCAGCCCCAGCATTTT. Translation gives CASSYNPPAGQPQHF.

The genes are TRBV7-3 and TRBJ2-7, with 7 bases matching TRBD1. V trimming: 3 bases; J trimming: 9 bases; junction bases outside the gene matches: 8. This CDR3 region has 13 residues. Germline V gene sequence: CDR1 SGHTA, CDR2 FQGTGA. CDR3 nucleotides: TGTGCCAGCAGCTTCTCGACAGGGTGGGTGCAGTACTTC. Encoded protein: CASSFSTGWVQYF. Supplemented by reference TRBV7-3 and TRBJ2-7, the full variable domain reads GAGVSQTPSNKVTEKGKYVELRCDPISGHTALYWYRQSLGQGPEFLIYFQGTGAADDSGLPNDRFFAVRPEGSVSTLKIQRTERGDSAVYLCASSFSTGWVQYFGPGTRLTVT.

V usage is TRBV5-1 and J usage is TRBJ2-7, with D hard to call. V was cut by 0 bases and J by 1 base, with 5 bases left in between. The CDR3 spans 13 residues. Germline CDR1 reads SGHRS; CDR2 reads YFSETQ. CDR3 loop: CASSLGVSYEQYF. Written as DNA, the CDR3 is TGCGCCAGCAGCTTGGGGGTTTCCTACGAGCAGTACTTC. The full variable domain, its missing parts supplied by reference TRBV5-1 and TRBJ2-7, is KAGVTQTPRYLIKTRGQQVTLSCSPISGHRSVSWYQQTPGQGLQFLFEYFSETQRNKGNFPGRFSGRQFSNSRSEMNVSTLELGDSALYLCASSLGVSYEQYFGPGTRLTVT.

Concerning this clone: The sample has other DNA sequences that encode this CDR3 too. The chain uses TRBV5-1 and TRBJ1-5; D uncertain. Germline CDR1 SGHRS, CDR2 YFSETQ. There are 14 residues in the CDR3. V was shortened by 2 bases and J by 3 bases, with 9 bases between the two germline ends. The CDR3 protein is CASSLGGPNQPQHF. In DNA form, the CDR3 reads TGCGCCAGCAGCTTAGGCGGACCCAATCAGCCCCAGCATTTT.

The J gene is TRBJ2-2, the V gene TRBV7-9, with TRBD1 identical over 7 bases. The trim removed 1 base at V and 4 bases at J, leaving 3 bases unmatched. Germline CDR1 reads SEHNR; CDR2 reads FQNEAQ (reference sequence). The CDR3 is 15 amino acids. The CDR3 coding sequence is TGTGCCAGCAGCTTAGAGGGGGCAAGCACCGGGGAGCTGTTTTTT. Residues: CASSLEGASTGELFF.

This chain joins TRBV18 and TRBJ1-3; D not resolved. This CDR3 spans 15 amino acids. Trimming shortened V by 2 bases and J by 2 bases, and 10 bases separated the two germline ends. The germline V gene has CDR1 KGHSH and CDR2 LQKENI. The CDR3 DNA reads as TGTGCCAGCTCACCAACCGACATACCTGGAAACACCATATATTTT. Translated: CASSPTDIPGNTIYF.

This clone was picked up one time. The chain couples TRBV9 to TRBJ1-1, with D uncertain. Germline CDR1 and CDR2: SGDLS and YYNGEE. V shed 6 bases and J shed 3 bases, with 9 bases lying between them. The CDR3 extends over 12 amino acids. As DNA, the CDR3 is TGTGCCAGCACCCCTCAGGACACTGAAGCTTTCTTT. Translation: CASTPQDTEAFF. The variable domain in full, completed from reference TRBV9 and TRBJ1-1, reads DSGVTQTPKHLITATGQRVTLRCSPRSGDLSVYWYQQSLDQGLQFLIQYYNGEERAKGNILERFSAQQFPDLHSELNLSSLELGDSALYFCASTPQDTEAFFGQGTRLTVV.

V is TRBV5-1 and J is TRBJ2-7, with TRBD1 matching over 8 bases. Germline trimming cut 1 base from V and 1 base from J; bases unmatched to any gene: 4. This CDR3 has 15 residues. The V gene's germline CDR1 is SGHRS and CDR2 YFSETQ. The CDR3 reads CASSLTTGASYEQYF. For the CDR3, the DNA is TGCGCCAGCAGCTTGACGACAGGGGCTTCCTACGAGCAGTACTTC. Full variable domain (outside the CDR3, taken from reference TRBV5-1 and TRBJ2-7): KAGVTQTPRYLIKTRGQQVTLSCSPISGHRSVSWYQQTPGQGLQFLFEYFSETQRNKGNFPGRFSGRQFSNSRSEMNVSTLELGDSALYLCASSLTTGASYEQYFGPGTRLTVT.

The rearrangement joins TRBV18 to TRBJ1-5, with D tentatively TRBD1 (5 bases). The germline gives CDR1 KGHSH, CDR2 LQKENI. The CDR3 runs 15 residues. The V end lost 3 bases, the J end lost 1 base, and 10 bases lay between the germline ends. This CDR3 reads CASSPLAGSNQPQHF. The CDR3, as DNA: TGTGCCAGCTCACCTTTAGCAGGGAGCAATCAGCCCCAGCATTTT.

The chain employs TRBV19 and TRBJ2-7, with 7 bases lining up with TRBD1. CDR3 length equals 15 residues. With 5 bases clipped from V and 3 bases from J, the junction kept 10 bases outside the gene matches. CDR1 is LNHDA and CDR2 is SQIVND in the germline V gene (reference sequence). CDR3 coding DNA: TGTGCCAGTAGTTACCGGTACAGGGGAGACTACGAGCAGTACTTC. Its protein is CASSYRYRGDYEQYF.

The chain carries TRBV18 and TRBJ2-2; D gene uncertain. The germline CDR1 and CDR2 sequences are KGHSH and LQKENI. The V end was cut by 6 bases, the J end by 4 bases, with 3 bases between. CDR3 length: 11 amino acids. CDR3 sequence: CASSLTGELFF. CDR3 DNA sequence: TGTGCCAGCTCTCTCACCGGGGAGCTGTTTTTT.

V gene TRBV6-1 combines with J gene TRBJ2-4; TRBD1 is a possible D gene (5 bases). The CDR3 sequence is 18 residues long. V gave up 2 bases and J gave up 2 bases, with 19 bases separating them. Germline V gene lookup returns CDR1 MNHNS and CDR2 SASEGT. The CDR3 protein is CASSERWQGSFTKNIQYF. DNA for the CDR3: TGTGCCAGCAGTGAACGCTGGCAGGGTTCCTTCACCAAAAACATTCAGTACTTC.

The rearrangement links TRBV27 to TRBJ1-6; D is perhaps TRBD1 (5 bases). The CDR3 consists of 13 residues. V was cut by 6 bases and J by 13 bases, with 16 bases left in between. CDR1 is MNHEY, CDR2 SMNVEV, per germline (reference sequence). CDR3 coding DNA: TGTGCCAGCAGGTGGGTCGGGACGGGGCCCCTCCACTTT. This translates into CASRWVGTGPLHF.

V is TRBV5-5 and J is TRBJ1-3; D is ambiguous. The CDR3 consists of 14 residues. The germline V and J ends were trimmed by 0 bases and 0 bases, with 4 bases remaining between them. Germline assignment: CDR1 SGHKS and CDR2 YYEKEE (reference sequence). The CDR3 DNA follows: TGTGCCAGCAGCTTGGACAGCTCTGGAAACACCATATATTTT. Translation: CASSLDSSGNTIYF.

The V call is TRBV4-1, the J call TRBJ1-2; D gene ambiguous. This CDR3 contains 14 residues. Trimming cost V 4 bases and J 6 bases, with 15 bases left between them. CDR1 and CDR2 from the germline V gene are MGHRA and YSYEKL. CDR3 sequence: CASSRFGEVDGYTF. The CDR3 region has the DNA TGCGCCAGCAGCCGGTTTGGGGAGGTGGATGGCTACACCTTC.

The chain recombines TRBV6-1 with TRBJ2-3, with 10 bases aligning to TRBD2. CDR3 length equals 15 residues. Germline V lookup: CDR1 MNHNS, CDR2 SASEGT. V was clipped by 5 bases and J by 6 bases; unmatched bases: 8. In nucleotides, the CDR3 is TGTGCCAGCAGTCCAAAGAGCGGGGGGGCGGATACGCAGTATTTT. Its translation: CASSPKSGGADTQYF.

V usage is TRBV6-6 and J usage is TRBJ2-5, with 9 nucleotides matching TRBD1. This CDR3 is built from 16 residues. Trimming took 6 bases from V and 5 from J; bases not matched to a gene: 13. Germline loops: CDR1 MNHNY, CDR2 SVGAGI (reference sequence). Here the CDR3 DNA reads TGTGCCAGCAGCTTGGACAGGGGCGGGGGTGCGGAGACCCAGTACTTC. This sequence encodes CASSLDRGGGAETQYF.